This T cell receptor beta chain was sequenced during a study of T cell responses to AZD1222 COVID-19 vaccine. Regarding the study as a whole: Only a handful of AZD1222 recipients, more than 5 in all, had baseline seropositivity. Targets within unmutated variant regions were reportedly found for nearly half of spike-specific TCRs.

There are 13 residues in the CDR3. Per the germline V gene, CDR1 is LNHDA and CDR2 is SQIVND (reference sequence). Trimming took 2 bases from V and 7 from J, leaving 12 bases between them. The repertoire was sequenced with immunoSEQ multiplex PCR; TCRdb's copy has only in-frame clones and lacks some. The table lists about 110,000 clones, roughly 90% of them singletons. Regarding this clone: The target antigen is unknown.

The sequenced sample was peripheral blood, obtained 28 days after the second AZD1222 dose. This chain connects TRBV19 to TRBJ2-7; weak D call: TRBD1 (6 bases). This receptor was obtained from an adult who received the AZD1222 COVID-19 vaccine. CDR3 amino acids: CASSIRTAREQYF. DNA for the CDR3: TGTGCCAGTAGTATAAGGACAGCCAGAGAGCAGTACTTC.